A selection of T cell receptor beta chains follows, all from one sample in a study of blood T cell repertoires in COVID-19. Clones were read by immunoSEQ multiplex PCR, and TCRdb kept only the in-frame ones, dropping some. Among some 150,000 clones listed, roughly 84% were seen once. Sequencing was carried out using peripheral blood. The receptors originated from a human donor in a cohort sampled during active COVID-19. CDR3s include the opening cysteine and the closing phenylalanine or tryptophan. A D gene is named only where the DNA matches it firmly. Expanded clones get a size class; other rows say once, few or many, or leave the size out.

TRBV6-6	TRBJ2-3	-	-	TGTGCCAGCAGTTACCGGGGGTTTAGCACAGATACGCAGTATTTT	CASSYRGFSTDTQYF
TRBV12-3/TRBV12-4	TRBJ2-7	-	-	TGTGCCAGCAGCCGGGACAACTACGAGCAGTACTTC	CASSRDNYEQYF
TRBV4-3	TRBJ1-1	once	TRBD1	TGCGCCAGCAGCCAACTCCAGGGGGCGGAAACTGAAGCTTTCTTT	CASSQLQGAETEAFF
TRBV5-1	TRBJ1-2	-	-	TGCGCCAGCAGCTTGGCGGGAAACTATGGCTACACCTTC	CASSLAGNYGYTF
TRBV3-1/TRBV3-2	TRBJ1-1	once	-	TGTGCCAGCAGCCAAGGAGGGATTGACACTGAAGCTTTCTTT	CASSQGGIDTEAFF
TRBV2	TRBJ1-1	-	-	TGTGCCAGCAGTGGAGGACTCCTGAACACTGAAGCTTTCTTT	CASSGGLLNTEAFF
TRBV11-3	TRBJ1-1	-	TRBD1	TGTGCCAGCAGCCAAGGGGGACAGAGGAACACTGAAGCTTTCTTT	CASSQGGQRNTEAFF
TRBV27	TRBJ1-3	-	TRBD1	TGTGCCAGCAGCCGACAGGGAGACGGAAACACCATATATTTT	CASSRQGDGNTIYF
TRBV30	TRBJ2-2	-	TRBD1	TGTGCCTGGAGTGAGACAGGGGCTACCGGGGAGCTGTTTTTT	CAWSETGATGELFF
TRBV4-2	TRBJ2-4	-	TRBD2	TGTGCCAGCAGCCAGGGCCAGACTAGCGGCGAAAACATTCAGTACTTC	CASSQGQTSGENIQYF
TRBV29-1	TRBJ1-1	-	TRBD1	TGCAGCGCCCGGGACAGGGAGAACACTGAAGCTTTCTTT	CSARDRENTEAFF
TRBV7-2	TRBJ2-2	-	-	TGTGCCAGCAGCCCCCGACAGGTCCGGACCGGGGAGCTGTTTTTT	CASSPRQVRTGELFF
TRBV7-9	TRBJ1-1	-	-	TGTGCCAGCAGCGAAGACAGCTACACTGAAGCTTTCTTT	CASSEDSYTEAFF
TRBV6-2/TRBV6-3	TRBJ1-2	-	TRBD1	TGTGCCAGCAGTGCCCGGACAGGGGACTATGGCTACACCTTC	CASSARTGDYGYTF
TRBV5-1	TRBJ2-1	-	TRBD2	TGCGCCAGCAGCTTGGGACTAGCGGGAGGCCCTCGGAGTGAGCAGTTCTTC	CASSLGLAGGPRSEQFF
TRBV3-1/TRBV3-2	TRBJ2-7	-	-	TGTGCCAGCAGCCAAGTGGCGGGACCCTACGAGCAGTACTTC	CASSQVAGPYEQYF
TRBV5-5	TRBJ1-1	-	TRBD1	TGTGCCAGCAGCTTGCAGGGGGCAGGCGGGACTGAAGCTTTCTTT	CASSLQGAGGTEAFF
TRBV18	TRBJ1-1	-	TRBD1	TGTGCCAGCTCACCTATCCCAGGGGGAGATACTGAAGCTTTCTTT	CASSPIPGGDTEAFF
TRBV5-8	TRBJ2-7	-	-	TGTGCCAGCAGCGTGTTGGGACAAATGTACGAGCAGTACTTC	CASSVLGQMYEQYF
TRBV6-2/TRBV6-3	TRBJ2-3	-	TRBD2	TGTGCCAGCAGTCACCCCCCGGGACTAGCGGGCCTGGGCACAGATACGCAGTATTTT	CASSHPPGLAGLGTDTQYF
TRBV9	TRBJ2-1	-	TRBD1	TGTGCCAGCAGCCCTCCCGGGACAGGGTCTATCAATGAGCAGTTCTTC	CASSPPGTGSINEQFF
TRBV7-9	TRBJ2-2	few	-	TGTGCCAGCAGAGCTTCCGGAGGGGGCGCGACTGGGGAGCTGTTTTTT	CASRASGGGATGELFF
TRBV5-6	TRBJ1-2	-	-	TGTGCCAGCAGCTTGGGCAGAATCTATGGCTACACCTTC	CASSLGRIYGYTF
TRBV7-3	TRBJ1-2	-	-	TGTGCCAGCAGCTTCCCGGGACATAATGGCTACACCTTC	CASSFPGHNGYTF
TRBV5-1	TRBJ2-5	-	-	TGCGCCAGCAGCTTGGGGGGGGAAGGAGAGACCCAGTACTTC	CASSLGGEGETQYF
TRBV6-2/TRBV6-3	TRBJ2-1	-	-	TGTGCCAGCAGTTCACGGGACTGGATATTGATCTTC	CASSSRDWILIF
TRBV18	TRBJ2-1	-	-	TGTGCCAGCTCACCACAGACGGGGATGGATGAGCAGTTCTTC	CASSPQTGMDEQFF